Below are 5 T cell receptor beta chains sequenced from a single sample in a study of blood T cell repertoires in COVID-19. Assay: immunoSEQ multiplex PCR; the TCRdb copy retains only in-frame clones and omits some. The sample records approximately 470,000 clones, about nine tenths being singletons. The sequencing input was PBMCs or T cells enriched from blood (not recorded which). The receptors shown here come from a woman in her late teens or twenties who had recovered from COVID-19.

The genes are TRBV7-2 and TRBJ1-1; no firm D call. V lost 5 bases, J lost 2 bases, and 15 bases lay in between. Germline CDR1 SGHTA, CDR2 FQGNSA. This CDR3 region has 15 residues. CDR3 DNA: TGTGCCAGCAGCGGTGATCCGGGTCTAAACACTGAAGCTTTCTTT. Its translation: CASSGDPGLNTEAFF.

The chain links TRBV5-4 to TRBJ1-2; 8 nucleotides align to TRBD1. Germline trimming cut 4 bases from V and 8 bases from J; bases unmatched to any gene: 7. Germline CDR1 is SGHNT and CDR2 is YYREEE (reference sequence). This CDR3 has 13 amino acids. DNA for the CDR3: TGTGCCAGCAGCATATCAGGGGGCGGCGGCTACACCTTC. This sequence encodes CASSISGGGGYTF.

The chain combines TRBV20-1 with TRBJ2-7; no clear D. The germline V gene has CDR1 DFQATT and CDR2 SNEGSKA (reference sequence). V lost 3 bases, J lost 4 bases, and 10 bases lay in between. This CDR3 has 12 amino acids. CDR3 protein: CSASYSRYEQYF. CDR3 bases: TGCAGTGCTAGTTACTCGAGGTACGAGCAGTACTTC.

The rearrangement uses TRBV7-9 and TRBJ2-3, with D possibly being TRBD1 (5 bases). This CDR3 contains 18 residues. Germline V gives CDR1 SEHNR, CDR2 FQNEAQ (reference sequence). Trimming took off 5 bases at V and 0 bases at J, with 21 bases between the two ends. DNA of the CDR3: TGTGCCAGCAGCCAACCTAAGACAGCCCCTTCTAGCACAGATACGCAGTATTTT. This gives the protein CASSQPKTAPSSTDTQYF.

The chain links TRBV2 to TRBJ2-3; D possibly corresponds to TRBD2 (7 bases). Germline CDR1 reads SNHLY; CDR2 reads FYNNEI. The CDR3 covers 15 residues. Trimming stripped 6 bases from V and 4 bases from J, with 17 bases between. The CDR3 reads CASSLEGGDSDTQYF. In nucleotides, the CDR3 is TGTGCCAGCAGCCTCGAGGGGGGGGACTCAGATACGCAGTATTTT.